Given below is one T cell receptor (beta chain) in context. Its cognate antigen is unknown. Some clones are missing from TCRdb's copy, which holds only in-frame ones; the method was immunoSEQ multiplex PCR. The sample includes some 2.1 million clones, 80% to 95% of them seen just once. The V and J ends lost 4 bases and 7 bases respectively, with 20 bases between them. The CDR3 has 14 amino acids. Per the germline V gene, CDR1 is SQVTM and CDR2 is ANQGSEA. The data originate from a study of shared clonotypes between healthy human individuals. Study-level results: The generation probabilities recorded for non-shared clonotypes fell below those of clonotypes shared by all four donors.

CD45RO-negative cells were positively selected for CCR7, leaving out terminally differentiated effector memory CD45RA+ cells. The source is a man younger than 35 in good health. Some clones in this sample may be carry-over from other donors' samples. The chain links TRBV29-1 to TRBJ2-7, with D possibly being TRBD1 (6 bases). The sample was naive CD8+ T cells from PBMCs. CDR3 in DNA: TGCAGCGTTGGGGGGCCCGACACAGGGCCGGAGCAGTACTTC. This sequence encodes CSVGGPDTGPEQYF.